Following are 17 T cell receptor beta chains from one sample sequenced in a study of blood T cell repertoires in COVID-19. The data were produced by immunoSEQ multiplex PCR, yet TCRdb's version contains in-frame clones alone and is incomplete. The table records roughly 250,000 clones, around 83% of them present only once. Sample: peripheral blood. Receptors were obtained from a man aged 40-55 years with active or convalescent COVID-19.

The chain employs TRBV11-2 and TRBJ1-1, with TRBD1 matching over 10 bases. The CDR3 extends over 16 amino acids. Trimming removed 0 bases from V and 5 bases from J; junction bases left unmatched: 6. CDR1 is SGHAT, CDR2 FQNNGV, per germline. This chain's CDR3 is CASSLERGQGGTEAFF. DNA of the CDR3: TGTGCCAGCAGCTTAGAACGAGGACAGGGGGGAACTGAAGCTTTCTTT.

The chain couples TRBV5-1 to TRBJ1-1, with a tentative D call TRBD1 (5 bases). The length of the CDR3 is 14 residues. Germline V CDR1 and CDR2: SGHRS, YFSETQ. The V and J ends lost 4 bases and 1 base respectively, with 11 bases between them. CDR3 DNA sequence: TGCGCCAGCAGCCAAGGCGACAGGAACACTGAAGCTTTCTTT. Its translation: CASSQGDRNTEAFF.

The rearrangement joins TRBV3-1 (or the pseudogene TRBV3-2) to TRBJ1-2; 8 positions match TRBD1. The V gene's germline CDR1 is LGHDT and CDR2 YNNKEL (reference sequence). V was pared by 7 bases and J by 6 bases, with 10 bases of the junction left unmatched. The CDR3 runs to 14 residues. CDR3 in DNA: TGTGCCAGCACCCGAGGACAGGGTGGGGATGGCTACACCTTC. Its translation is CASTRGQGGDGYTF.

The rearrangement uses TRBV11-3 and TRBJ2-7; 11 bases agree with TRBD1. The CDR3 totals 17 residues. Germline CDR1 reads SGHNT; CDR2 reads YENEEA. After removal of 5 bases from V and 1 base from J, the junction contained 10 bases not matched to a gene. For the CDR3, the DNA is TGTGCCAGCAGCCCCCGGACAGGGGGCAAGAGGTCCTACGAGCAGTACTTC. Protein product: CASSPRTGGKRSYEQYF.

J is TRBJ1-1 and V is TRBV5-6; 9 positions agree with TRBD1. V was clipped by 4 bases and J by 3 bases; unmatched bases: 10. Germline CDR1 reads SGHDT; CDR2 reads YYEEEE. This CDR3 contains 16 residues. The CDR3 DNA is TGTGCCAGCAGCCTCGGACAGGGGAGCTGGGACACTGAAGCTTTCTTT. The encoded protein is CASSLGQGSWDTEAFF.

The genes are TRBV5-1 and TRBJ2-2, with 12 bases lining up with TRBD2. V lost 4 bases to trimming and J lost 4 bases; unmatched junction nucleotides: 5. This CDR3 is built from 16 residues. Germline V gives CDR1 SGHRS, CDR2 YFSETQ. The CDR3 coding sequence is TGCGCCAGCAGCCCGGGACTAGCGGGTCTCACCGGGGAGCTGTTTTTT. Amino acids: CASSPGLAGLTGELFF.

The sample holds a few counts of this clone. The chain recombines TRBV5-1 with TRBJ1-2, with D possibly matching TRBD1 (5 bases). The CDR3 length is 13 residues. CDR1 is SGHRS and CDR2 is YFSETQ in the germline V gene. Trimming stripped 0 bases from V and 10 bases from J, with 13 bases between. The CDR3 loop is CASSLAPDTFYTF. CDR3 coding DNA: TGCGCCAGCAGCTTGGCCCCGGACACGTTCTACACCTTC. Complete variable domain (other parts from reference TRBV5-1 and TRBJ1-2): KAGVTQTPRYLIKTRGQQVTLSCSPISGHRSVSWYQQTPGQGLQFLFEYFSETQRNKGNFPGRFSGRQFSNSRSEMNVSTLELGDSALYLCASSLAPDTFYTFGSGTRLTVV.

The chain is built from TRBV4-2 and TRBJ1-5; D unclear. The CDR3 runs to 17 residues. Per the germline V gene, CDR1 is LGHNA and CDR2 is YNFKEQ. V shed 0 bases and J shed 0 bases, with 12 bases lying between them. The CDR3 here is CASSQDERQFSNQPQHF. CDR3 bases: TGTGCCAGCAGCCAAGATGAGAGGCAGTTTAGCAATCAGCCCCAGCATTTT.

The CDR3 protein is CASSLDGPAYTEAFF. The DNA of the CDR3 is TGTGCCAGCAGCTTAGACGGCCCAGCGTATACTGAAGCTTTCTTT. This chain connects TRBV11-2 to TRBJ1-1, with D unresolved. The V end was cut by 0 bases, the J end by 5 bases, with 13 bases between. CDR1 and CDR2 from the germline V gene are SGHAT and FQNNGV. The CDR3 is made up of 15 amino acids.

CDR3 sequence: CSARRGEKLFF. The CDR3 DNA follows: TGCAGTGCCCGGCGGGGGGAAAAACTGTTTTTT. The chain uses TRBV20-1 and TRBJ1-4, with D perhaps TRBD1 (5 bases). Germline V lookup: CDR1 DFQATT, CDR2 SNEGSKA (reference sequence). The CDR3 runs 11 residues. V gave up 6 bases and J gave up 8 bases, with 10 bases separating them.

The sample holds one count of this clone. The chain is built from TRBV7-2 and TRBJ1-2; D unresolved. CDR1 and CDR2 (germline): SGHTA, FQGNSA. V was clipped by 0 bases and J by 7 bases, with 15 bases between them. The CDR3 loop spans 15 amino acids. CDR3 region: CASSLAIRTEGGYTF. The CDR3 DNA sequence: TGTGCCAGCAGCTTAGCCATACGGACGGAGGGTGGCTACACCTTC.

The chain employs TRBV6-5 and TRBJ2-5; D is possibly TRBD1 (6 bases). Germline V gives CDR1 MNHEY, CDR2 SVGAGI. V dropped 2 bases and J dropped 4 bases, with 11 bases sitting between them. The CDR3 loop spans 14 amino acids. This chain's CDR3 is CASSYDIRGETQYF. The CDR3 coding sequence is TGTGCCAGCAGTTACGATATCAGGGGAGAGACCCAGTACTTC.

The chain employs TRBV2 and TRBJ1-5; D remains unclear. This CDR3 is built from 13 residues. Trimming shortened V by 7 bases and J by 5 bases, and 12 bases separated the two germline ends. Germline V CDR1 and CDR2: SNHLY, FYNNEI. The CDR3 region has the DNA TGTGCCAGCACCCGAGAGAGGGATCAGCCCCAGCATTTT. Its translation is CASTRERDQPQHF.

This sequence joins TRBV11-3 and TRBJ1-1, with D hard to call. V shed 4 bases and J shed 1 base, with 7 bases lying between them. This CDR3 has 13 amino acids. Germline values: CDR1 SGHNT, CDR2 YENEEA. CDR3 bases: TGTGCCAGCAGCTCCGAGGGGAACACTGAAGCTTTCTTT. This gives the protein CASSSEGNTEAFF.

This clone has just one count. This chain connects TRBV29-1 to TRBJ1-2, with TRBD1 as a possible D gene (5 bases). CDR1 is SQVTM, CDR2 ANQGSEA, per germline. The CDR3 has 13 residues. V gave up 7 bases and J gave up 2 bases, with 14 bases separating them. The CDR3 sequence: CSAPQEHNYGYTF. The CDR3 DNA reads TGCAGCGCCCCACAGGAGCACAACTATGGCTACACCTTC.

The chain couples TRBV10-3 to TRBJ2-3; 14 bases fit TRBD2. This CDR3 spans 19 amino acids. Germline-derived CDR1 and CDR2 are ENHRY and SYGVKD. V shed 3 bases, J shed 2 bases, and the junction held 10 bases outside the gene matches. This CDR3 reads CAISDLTSGRETFTDTQYF. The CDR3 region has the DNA TGTGCCATCAGTGATCTGACTAGCGGGAGGGAGACATTCACAGATACGCAGTATTTT.

The CDR3 region has the DNA TGTGCCAGCAGCCGAGGACAGGGTGTTTCTAACTATGGCTACACCTTC. Translated: CASSRGQGVSNYGYTF. The rearrangement links TRBV7-9 to TRBJ1-2, with 8 bases identical to TRBD1. The V gene end was trimmed by 5 bases and the J gene end by 0 bases; junction bases not matched to a gene: 8. The CDR3 length is 16 residues. Germline CDR1 is SEHNR and CDR2 is FQNEAQ (reference sequence).